The source of this T cell receptor beta chain is a study of blood T cell repertoires in COVID-19. The wider study: The United States, Italy and Spain were the sources of the acute and convalescent COVID-19 samples.

CDR1 is SGHRS, CDR2 YFSETQ, per germline. The trim removed 4 bases at V and 0 bases at J, leaving 4 bases unmatched. The CDR3 spans 15 residues. Here immunoSEQ multiplex PCR was the method, and the copy in TCRdb shows in-frame clones only, minus some. The data show 270,000 or so clones, about 80% seen once. This TCR was sampled from a woman between 45 and 60 years old who had recovered from COVID-19. The chain is built from TRBV5-1 and TRBJ2-3; 8 nucleotides agree with TRBD1. Sequencing was done on a sample of peripheral blood. CDR3 DNA: TGCGCCAGCAGCGTACAGGGGGTTAGCACAGATACGCAGTATTTT. This codes for CASSVQGVSTDTQYF. The full variable domain, its missing parts supplied by reference TRBV5-1 and TRBJ2-3, is KAGVTQTPRYLIKTRGQQVTLSCSPISGHRSVSWYQQTPGQGLQFLFEYFSETQRNKGNFPGRFSGRQFSNSRSEMNVSTLELGDSALYLCASSVQGVSTDTQYFGPGTRLTVL.